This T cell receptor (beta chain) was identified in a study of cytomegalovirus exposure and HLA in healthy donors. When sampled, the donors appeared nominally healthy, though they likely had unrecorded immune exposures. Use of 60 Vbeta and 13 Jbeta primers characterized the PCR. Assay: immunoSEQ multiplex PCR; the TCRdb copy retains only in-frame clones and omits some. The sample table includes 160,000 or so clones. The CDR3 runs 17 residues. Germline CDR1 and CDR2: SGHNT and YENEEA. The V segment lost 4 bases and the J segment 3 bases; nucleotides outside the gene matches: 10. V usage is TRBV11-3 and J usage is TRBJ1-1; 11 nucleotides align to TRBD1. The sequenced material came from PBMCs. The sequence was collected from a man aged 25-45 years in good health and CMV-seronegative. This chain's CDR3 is CASSSGTGGVSDTEAFF. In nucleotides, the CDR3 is TGTGCCAGCAGCTCCGGGACAGGGGGAGTTTCAGACACTGAAGCTTTCTTT.